This T cell receptor (beta chain) was captured by sequencing in a study of vaccination effects on CD4 cells after COVID-19. About this clone: The antigen is undetermined.

Per the germline V gene, CDR1 is SGHNT and CDR2 is YYREEE (reference sequence). CDR3 length: 16 amino acids. V was pared by 4 bases and J by 11 bases, with 16 bases of the junction left unmatched. Sequencing was performed with immunoSEQ multiplex PCR; in TCRdb, only in-frame clones are kept and a portion is missing. The sample has about 20,000 clones; 70% are singletons. Findings of the study overall: Clones arising from infection and from vaccination showed marked clonal contraction late after vaccination. Convalescent patients were scarce in the study, and it lacked early post-infection timepoints.

Before sequencing, viral peptide pools were used by the ViraFEST assay to expand antigen-specific CD4+ T cells. Having been cultured for ten to eleven days, the cells underwent CD4+ T cell isolation. Each well held 1.5 million to 2 million PBMC cultured with approximately 9.6 ug/ml peptides and roughly 9.7 IU/ml IL-2. On days 3 and 7, fresh IL-2 medium replaced half the medium. The TCR comes from a human donor who received a COVID-19 vaccine. The material sequenced was CD4+ T cells from PBMCs cultured with HCoV-229E spike peptides, taken before COVID-19 vaccination. The V and J genes are TRBV5-4 and TRBJ2-5; 11 bases are shared with TRBD1. In nucleotides, the CDR3 is TGTGCCAGCAGCCCTGGGGGAGGGACAGGGGGTCCCAGTCAGTACTTC. It encodes CASSPGGGTGGPSQYF. Using reference TRBV5-4 and TRBJ2-5 for the parts outside the CDR3, the full variable domain is ETGVTQSPTHLIKTRGQQVTLRCSSQSGHNTVSWYQQALGQGPQFIFQYYREEENGRGNFPPRFSGLQFPNYSSELNVNALELDDSALYLCASSPGGGTGGPSQYFGPGTRLLVL.